Sequencing of this T cell receptor beta chain was carried out in a study of CD8+ T cells in alopecia areata. Described treatment: oral pan-JAK inhibitor, 5-10 mg twice daily. The investigators collected lesional scalp punch biopsies and peripheral blood from alopecia areata patients. Extracted from the samples, RNA was reverse transcribed into cDNA to serve as the sequencing template. Only in-frame clones appear in the TCRdb table, and some are missing; sequencing was by immunoSEQ multiplex PCR. The table includes about 120,000 clones, roughly 55% detected once. V lost 1 base and J 6 bases, leaving 6 bases between the germline ends. The CDR3 consists of 11 residues. CDR1 is SQVTM, CDR2 ANQGSEA, per germline.

The clonotype comes from a human donor with alopecia areata. The material sequenced was CD4+ T cells sorted from blood, taken at week 4, from a patient treated with tofacitinib. This chain links TRBV29-1 with TRBJ1-2; perhaps TRBD1 as D (5 bases). The CDR3 DNA sequence: TGCAGCGTTGAAGCGGGGGATGGCTACACCTTC. Its protein is CSVEAGDGYTF.